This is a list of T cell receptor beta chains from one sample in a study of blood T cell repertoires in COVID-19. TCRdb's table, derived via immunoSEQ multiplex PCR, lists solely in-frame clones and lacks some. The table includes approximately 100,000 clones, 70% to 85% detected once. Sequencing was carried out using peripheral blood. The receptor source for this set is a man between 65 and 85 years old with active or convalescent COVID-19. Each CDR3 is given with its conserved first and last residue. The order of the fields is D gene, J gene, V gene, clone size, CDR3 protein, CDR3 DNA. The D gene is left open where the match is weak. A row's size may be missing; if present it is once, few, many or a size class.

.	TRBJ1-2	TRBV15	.	CATSPWGGAQGSSSGYTF	TGTGCCACCAGCCCATGGGGGGGGGCGCAGGGATCTTCAAGTGGCTACACCTTC
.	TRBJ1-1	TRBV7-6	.	CASSLAGVNPRAFF	TGTGCCAGCAGCTTAGCGGGAGTAAACCCCCGAGCTTTCTTT
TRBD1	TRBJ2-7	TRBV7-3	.	CASSLALTGESYEQYF	TGTGCCAGCAGCTTAGCTTTGACAGGGGAGTCCTACGAGCAGTACTTC
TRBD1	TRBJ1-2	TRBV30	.	CAWSVGGTGTFNYGYTF	TGTGCCTGGAGTGTAGGGGGGACAGGGACCTTTAACTATGGCTACACCTTC
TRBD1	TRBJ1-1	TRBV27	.	CASSLSQGETEAFF	TGTGCCAGCAGTTTAAGCCAGGGGGAAACTGAAGCTTTCTTT
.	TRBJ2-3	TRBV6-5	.	CASLRQNTLTDTQYF	TGTGCCAGCCTCAGACAGAATACTCTCACAGATACGCAGTATTTT
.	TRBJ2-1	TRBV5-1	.	CASSPLPGVSYNEQFF	TGCGCCAGCAGCCCTCTTCCGGGAGTCTCCTACAATGAGCAGTTCTTC
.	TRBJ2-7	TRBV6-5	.	CASSYRGGYEQYF	TGTGCCAGCAGTTACAGGGGTGGCTACGAGCAGTACTTC
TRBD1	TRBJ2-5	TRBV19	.	CASSVDRGGGETQYF	TGTGCCAGTAGTGTTGACAGGGGAGGAGGTGAGACCCAGTACTTC
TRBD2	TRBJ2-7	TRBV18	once	CASSPTSGIDYEQYF	TGTGCCAGCTCACCAACTAGCGGGATCGACTACGAGCAGTACTTC
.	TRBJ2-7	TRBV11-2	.	CASSLPPAGTPLEQYF	TGTGCCAGCAGCTTACCCCCGGCCGGGACTCCCCTCGAGCAGTACTTC
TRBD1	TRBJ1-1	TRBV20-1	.	CSASWTGGRTEAFF	TGCAGTGCTAGTTGGACAGGGGGCAGGACTGAAGCTTTCTTT
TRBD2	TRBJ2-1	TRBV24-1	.	CATSDSKRGGPHEQFF	TGTGCCACCAGTGATTCCAAGCGGGGTGGGCCCCATGAGCAGTTCTTC
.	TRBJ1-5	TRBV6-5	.	CASSYSQAGDQPQHF	TGTGCCAGCAGTTACTCGCAGGCAGGGGATCAGCCCCAGCATTTT
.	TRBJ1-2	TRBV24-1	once	CATSDGALGTNYGYTF	TGTGCCACCAGTGATGGGGCCCTAGGTACTAACTATGGCTACACCTTC
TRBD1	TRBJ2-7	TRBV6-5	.	CASRQGLQEQYF	TGTGCCAGCAGACAGGGGCTCCAAGAGCAGTACTTC
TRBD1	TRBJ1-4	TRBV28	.	CASSFDRGREKLFF	TGTGCCAGCAGTTTCGACAGGGGTAGGGAAAAACTGTTTTTT
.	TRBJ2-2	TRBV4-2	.	CASSQLTNTGELFF	TGTGCCAGCAGCCAATTAACGAACACCGGGGAGCTGTTTTTT
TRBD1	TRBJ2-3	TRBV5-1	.	CASSLHRGTDTQYF	TGCGCCAGCAGCTTGCACAGGGGGACAGATACGCAGTATTTT
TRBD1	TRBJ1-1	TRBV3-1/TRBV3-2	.	CASSQGQLNTEAFF	TGTGCCAGCAGCCAGGGACAGCTGAACACTGAAGCTTTCTTT
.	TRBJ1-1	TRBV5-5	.	CASSFSRNTEAFF	TGTGCCAGCAGCTTTTCTAGGAACACTGAAGCTTTCTTT
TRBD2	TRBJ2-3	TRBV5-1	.	CASSSSGRSDTQYF	TGCGCCAGCAGCTCGAGCGGGAGATCAGATACGCAGTATTTT
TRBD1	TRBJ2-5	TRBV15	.	CATSRDVGTGHETQYF	TGTGCCACCAGCAGAGATGTGGGGACAGGGCATGAGACCCAGTACTTC
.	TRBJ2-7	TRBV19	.	CASSIGGGDSYEQYF	TGTGCCAGTAGTATCGGAGGGGGCGATTCCTACGAGCAGTACTTC
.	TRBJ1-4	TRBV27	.	CASSLNGIPTNEKLFF	TGTGCCAGCAGTTTAAACGGGATTCCAACTAATGAAAAACTGTTTTTT
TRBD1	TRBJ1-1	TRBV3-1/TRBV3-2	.	CASSNRGPYTEAFF	TGTGCCAGCAGCAACAGGGGGCCGTACACTGAAGCTTTCTTT
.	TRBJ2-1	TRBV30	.	CAWSGGQTTGPNEQFF	TGTGCCTGGAGTGGTGGACAGACTACAGGACCCAATGAGCAGTTCTTC
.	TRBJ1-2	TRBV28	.	CASSLIQGSYGYTF	TGTGCCAGCAGTTTAATACAGGGATCCTATGGCTACACCTTC
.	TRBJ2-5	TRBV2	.	CASSGAGLVGETQYF	TGTGCCAGCAGTGGGGCAGGGCTAGTAGGAGAGACCCAGTACTTC
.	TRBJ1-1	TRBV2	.	CASSPTGAMNTEAFF	TGTGCCAGCAGCCCGACAGGCGCCATGAACACTGAAGCTTTCTTT
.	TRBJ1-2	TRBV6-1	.	CASSVKGIYGYTF	TGTGCCAGCAGTGTAAAGGGGATTTATGGCTACACCTTC
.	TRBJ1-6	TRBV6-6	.	CASSIVQGFDSPLHF	TGTGCCAGCAGCATTGTACAGGGCTTTGATTCACCCCTCCACTTT
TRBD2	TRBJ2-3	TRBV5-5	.	CASSLLAGGTDTQYF	TGTGCCAGCAGCTTACTAGCGGGGGGCACAGATACGCAGTATTTT
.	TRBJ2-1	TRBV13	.	CASSLAGSSYNEQFF	TGTGCCAGCAGCTTAGCGGGGAGCTCCTACAATGAGCAGTTCTTC
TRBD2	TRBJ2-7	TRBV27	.	CASSLVAGGTEQYF	TGTGCCAGCAGTTTAGTAGCGGGAGGGACCGAGCAGTACTTC
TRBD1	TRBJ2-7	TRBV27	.	CASSFRTGGFEQYF	TGTGCCAGCAGTTTTCGGACAGGGGGTTTCGAGCAGTACTTC
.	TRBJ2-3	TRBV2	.	CASSDRTSTDTQYF	TGTGCCAGCAGTGATAGGACTAGCACAGATACGCAGTATTTT
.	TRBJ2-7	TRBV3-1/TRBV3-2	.	CASSQGVLNTYEQYF	TGTGCCAGCAGCCAAGGAGTGCTGAATACCTACGAGCAGTACTTC
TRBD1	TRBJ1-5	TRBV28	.	CASRPDLRGHKPQHF	TGTGCCAGCAGACCCGACCTCAGGGGGCATAAGCCCCAGCATTTT
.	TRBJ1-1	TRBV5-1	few	CASSLAMMQGSEAFF	TGCGCCAGCAGCTTGGCCATGATGCAGGGCTCTGAAGCTTTCTTT
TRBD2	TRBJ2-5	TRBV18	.	CASSQGLAGETQYF	TGTGCCAGCTCCCAGGGGCTAGCGGGAGAGACCCAGTACTTC
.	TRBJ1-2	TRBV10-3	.	CAIRNPGGDYGYTF	TGTGCCATCAGGAATCCGGGAGGCGACTATGGCTACACCTTC
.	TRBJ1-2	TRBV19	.	CASSPWTEDYGYTF	TGTGCCAGTAGTCCCTGGACAGAGGACTATGGCTACACCTTC
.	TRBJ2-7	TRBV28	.	CASSFIRGSSYEQYF	TGTGCCAGCAGTTTTATAAGGGGCAGTTCCTACGAGCAGTACTTC
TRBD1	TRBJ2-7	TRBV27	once	CASMAGTGFSYEQYF	TGTGCCAGCATGGCTGGGACAGGATTCTCCTACGAGCAGTACTTC
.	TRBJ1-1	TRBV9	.	CASSGRQSEAFF	TGTGCCAGCAGCGGACGACAGTCTGAAGCTTTCTTT
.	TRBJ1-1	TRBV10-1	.	CASSDRENTEAFF	TGCGCCAGCAGTGACAGGGAGAACACTGAAGCTTTCTTT
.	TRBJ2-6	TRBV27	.	CASSFLGVPSGANVLTF	TGTGCCAGCAGTTTTCTAGGGGTTCCCTCCGGGGCCAACGTCCTGACTTTC
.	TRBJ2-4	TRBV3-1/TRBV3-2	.	CASSHRGSIQYF	TGTGCCAGCAGCCATAGGGGGTCCATTCAGTACTTC
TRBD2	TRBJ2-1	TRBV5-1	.	CASSLTLEAGSYNEQFF	TGCGCCAGCAGCTTGACGTTGGAAGCGGGGTCCTACAATGAGCAGTTCTTC
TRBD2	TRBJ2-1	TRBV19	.	CASSMERPQLAGGNLYEQFF	TGTGCCAGTAGTATGGAAAGGCCCCAACTAGCGGGAGGAAATCTATACGAGCAGTTCTTC
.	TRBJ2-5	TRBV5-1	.	CASSFVPTRGVGETQYF	TGCGCCAGCAGCTTCGTTCCTACCAGGGGAGTTGGAGAGACCCAGTACTTC
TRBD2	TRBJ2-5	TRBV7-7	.	CASSLVAGDGETQYF	TGTGCCAGCAGCTTAGTAGCGGGAGATGGAGAGACCCAGTACTTC
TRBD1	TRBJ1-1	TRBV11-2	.	CASSFQGAGTEAFF	TGTGCCAGCAGCTTCCAGGGGGCAGGGACTGAAGCTTTCTTT
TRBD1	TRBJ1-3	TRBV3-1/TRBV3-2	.	CASSRDRGNTIYF	TGTGCCAGCAGCCGGGACAGAGGAAACACCATATATTTT